One and the same sample provided the 12 T cell receptor beta chains below, sequenced in a study of post-analysis software for immune sequencing data. General observations from the study: About five TRBV segments, including TRBV5-6, TRBV5-1 and TRBV20-1, were more frequent in patients than controls.

The TCR beta cDNA libraries carried unique molecular identifiers. Via MiXCR, TCRdb re-called the PCR reads, giving one row per CDR3 protein. The sample contains hundreds of thousands of distinct CDR3 sequences, around 40% of which appear only once. No antigen is known for these receptors. The source material was blood. These receptors originate from a girl aged 10 to 17 with multiple sclerosis.

The gene calls are TRBV15 and TRBJ2-3; D gene ambiguous. V lost 0 bases, J lost 0 bases, and 10 bases lay in between. In germline, CDR1 is LNHNV, CDR2 YYDKDF (reference sequence). The CDR3 runs 16 residues. The CDR3 nucleotides are TGTGCCACCAGCAGAGATTTGGCGGCTAGCACAGATACGCAGTATTTT. The encoded protein is CATSRDLAASTDTQYF.

This clonotype was observed a handful of times. This sequence joins TRBV6-2 or TRBV6-3 and TRBJ2-1; 8 bases are shared with TRBD2. Per germline, CDR1 MNHEY and CDR2 SVGEGT. The CDR3 has 13 residues. V lost 10 bases, J lost 9 bases, and 11 bases stayed unmatched. The CDR3: CATLQRERGEQFF. CDR3 bases: TGTGCCACCTTACAGCGGGAGCGTGGTGAGCAGTTCTTC.

This clonotype came up a few times. The chain recombines TRBV30 with TRBJ1-5; D may be TRBD1 (5 bases). V shed 1 base and J shed 4 bases, with 8 bases lying between them. From germline, CDR1 is GTSNPN and CDR2 SVGIG (reference sequence). The CDR3 has 13 residues. DNA for the CDR3: TGTGCCTGGAGTGACAGGTTAAATCAGCCCCAGCATTTT. This gives the protein CAWSDRLNQPQHF.

The chain is built from TRBV29-1 and TRBJ2-1; perhaps TRBD2 as D (5 bases). The CDR3 has 13 residues. Germline CDR1 SQVTM, CDR2 ANQGSEA. Trimming shortened V by 3 bases and J by 8 bases, and 14 bases separated the two germline ends. The CDR3 loop is CSVDTAGRDEQFF. CDR3 nucleotide sequence: TGCAGCGTTGACACAGCCGGGCGGGATGAGCAGTTCTTC.

This clonotype was observed a few times. The V gene is TRBV6-5, the J gene TRBJ2-3; perhaps TRBD2 as D (7 bases). The CDR3 loop spans 16 amino acids. The V end was cut by 0 bases, the J end by 5 bases, with 15 bases between. From germline, CDR1 is MNHEY and CDR2 SVGAGI. Here the CDR3 DNA reads TGTGCCAGCAGTTACTCGATCGCGGGGGCCGAAGATACGCAGTATTTT. Protein: CASSYSIAGAEDTQYF.

This clonotype was observed a few times. One end of the junction does not line up with germline, which may come from a read error. V gene TRBV7-7 combines with J gene TRBJ2-1; TRBD2 aligns across 14 bases. This CDR3 region has 15 residues. Per the germline V gene, CDR1 is SSHAT and CDR2 is FNYEAQ (reference sequence). The CDR3: CASSTGLAGDNEQFF. CDR3 DNA sequence: TGTGCTAGCAGCACGGGACTAGCGGGGGACAATGAGCAGTTCTTC.

This clonotype was detected only a few times. J is TRBJ2-3 and V is TRBV29-1; D unclear. This CDR3 contains 16 residues. V was pared by 6 bases and J by 0 bases, with 19 bases between. Per germline, CDR1 SQVTM and CDR2 ANQGSEA. The CDR3 region has the DNA TGCAGCGTCCTCAAAACTGGCGTCACCAGCACAGATACGCAGTATTTT. Amino acid sequence: CSVLKTGVTSTDTQYF.

In this sample, this clonotype turned up a few times. The CDR3 is CASRSRDRIMNTEAFF. The CDR3 bases are TGTGCCAGCAGGTCCCGGGACAGGATTATGAACACTGAAGCTTTCTTT. V is TRBV12-3 or TRBV12-4 and J is TRBJ1-1; 8 bases map to TRBD1. The CDR3 spans 16 residues. V dropped 6 bases and J dropped 0; count of bases not matched to a gene: 9.

The chain links TRBV4-1 to TRBJ2-7, with D perhaps TRBD2 (6 bases). V lost 0 bases to trimming and J lost 8 bases, with 20 bases between them. The CDR3 runs to 16 residues. In germline, CDR1 is MGHRA, CDR2 YSYEKL. The CDR3 region is CASSQDGTVAVDKQYF. The CDR3 region has the DNA TGCGCCAGCAGCCAAGATGGGACCGTAGCGGTCGACAAGCAGTACTTC.

The genes are TRBV6-2 or TRBV6-3 and TRBJ1-2; D unresolved. This CDR3 region has 15 residues. Per the germline V gene, CDR1 is MNHEY and CDR2 is SVGEGT. V lost 5 bases to trimming and J lost 8 bases, with 21 bases between them. The CDR3 nucleotides read TGTGCCAGCAGTGCGGCAGTCCGCCTTTCGAGCGGCTACACCTTC. Protein product: CASSAAVRLSSGYTF.

This clonotype has a handful of counts. The rearrangement joins TRBV28 to TRBJ2-1; D is unresolved. The CDR3 extends over 14 amino acids. Germline-derived CDR1 and CDR2 are MDHEN and SYDVKM. V lost 5 bases, J lost 4 bases, and 12 bases lay in between. In DNA, the CDR3 is TGTGCCAGCAGTCCCAACCTTATTTACAATGAGCAGTTCTTC. Protein sequence: CASSPNLIYNEQFF. The entire variable domain, with the rest obtained from reference TRBV28 and TRBJ2-1, is as follows: DVKVTQSSRYLVKRTGEKVFLECVQDMDHENMFWYRQDPGLGLRLIYFSYDVKMKEKGDIPEGYSVSREKKERFSLILESASTNQTSMYLCASSPNLIYNEQFFGPGTRLTVL.

The chain links TRBV29-1 to TRBJ1-2, with TRBD1 as a possible D gene (6 bases). The germline V gene has CDR1 SQVTM and CDR2 ANQGSEA. V shed 4 bases and J shed 5 bases, with 29 bases lying between them. The CDR3 has 18 amino acids. CDR3 amino acids: CSVGARGGIGEGTYGYTF. In nucleotides, the CDR3 is TGCAGCGTTGGTGCGAGAGGGGGAATTGGTGAGGGGACATATGGCTACACCTTC.